The sequence of this T cell receptor (beta chain) was determined in a study of blood T cell repertoires in COVID-19 (dated by TCRdb to about 2020). General notes on the study: Samples from collaborators originated in the United States, Italy and Spain and spanned both the acute and convalescent phases of COVID-19. Deeply sampled blood TCRbeta repertoires from subjects exposed to, actively infected with, or recovered from COVID-19 were included in the dataset. Sample metadata almost always included a de-identified subject ID, COVID-19 status, age in years and sex. The material from the prospective study consisted of cDNA or gDNA derived from T cells, B-cell-depleted T cells, or PBMCs. Samples were obtained from the ongoing ImmuneRACE study (first 160 participants) and from approximately 1,200 subjects provided by 6 global collaborators. Where available, HLA class I and class II types were taken from metadata supplied by the sample provider and were not determined by assay-based typing. A freely available public database, intended as a resource for researchers studying the immune response to SARS-CoV-2, is where the repertoires were released.

TCRbeta CDR3 regions were amplified from genomic DNA by means of the immunoSEQ Assay, a bias-controlled multiplex PCR. The original pipeline was this. The number of nucleated cells in each sample was estimated from the amplification of reference gene primers within the assay. To quantify the absolute abundance of each unique TCRbeta CDR3 rearrangement, sequence reads were collapsed and filtered. For each sample, productive Simpson clonality was calculated as the square root of Simpson's diversity index across productive rearrangements. TCRdb stores this immuneACCESS table with in-frame sequences only. Part of the clones is absent; in the studies checked, under half of the shortfall reflects unresolved V genes, and no reason is known for the rest. V, J and clone size were drawn from that table, and D and trimming were deduced from the DNA. Across this sample there are tens of thousands of clones, with 70% to 80% seen only once. Clones ranked in the top ten supply under 20% of the sample.

What the authors observed across the whole study: The amount of clinical and demographic metadata varied by source and participant and was provided uncurated.

Whole blood was collected in K2EDTA tubes by collaborating institutions according to the institutions' own protocols. Collaborator samples were shipped for TCRbeta analysis as frozen whole blood, isolated PBMCs, or DNA extracted from either sample type. This clone was observed once. Its antigen is still unknown. No base-level quality is on record; no much larger clone is a single base apart. The CDR3 holds 13 amino acids from the cysteine to the phenylalanine. The retained sequence is limited to the CDR3, 39 bases, with the frame set at the first base. Relative to germline, V is 4 bases shorter and J is 7 bases shorter, with 13 bases between their ends. Via the germline V gene, CDR1 is ENHRY and CDR2 SYGVKD.

The specimen was peripheral blood. This receptor was identified in a human donor in a cohort sampled during active COVID-19. The rearranged chain carries TRBV10-3 and TRBJ2-5; the D segment could be TRBD1, given 5 matching bases. The CDR3 has the sequence CAISADTLWTQYF. The DNA sequence follows: TGTGCCATCAGTGCGGACACCCTATGGACCCAGTACTTC.